This is a list of T cell receptor beta chains from one sample in a study of response to subunit inactivated influenza vaccine. From the RT-PCR reads, TCRdb called clonotypes with MiXCR, one entry per CDR3 protein. Found here are around 250,000 distinct CDR3 sequences, 10% to 15% of them singletons; the top ten hold 7.8%. The sample was non-naive T cells sorted from PBMCs, taken roughly 15 days before vaccination. These receptors were taken from a man aged 50-60 years who received an inactivated influenza vaccine. CDR3s include the opening cysteine and the closing phenylalanine or tryptophan. A D gene is named only where the DNA matches it firmly. The listing skips clone size in some rows; elsewhere it reads once, few, many or a size class.

abundance,d_gene,v_gene,j_gene,CDR3nt,CDR3aa
many,TRBD1,TRBV12-3/TRBV12-4,TRBJ2-5,TGTGCCAGCAGTCAGGACAGGGCCCAAGAGACCCAGTACTTC,CASSQDRAQETQYF
few,TRBD2,TRBV12-3/TRBV12-4,TRBJ2-5,TGTGCCAGCAGTTCCCGGGGGGGAGACCAAGAGACCCAGTACTTC,CASSSRGGDQETQYF
few,NA,TRBV20-1,TRBJ2-3,TGCAGTGCTCAGCCAGGACTTACTAGCACAGATACGCAGTATTTT,CSAQPGLTSTDTQYF
few,NA,TRBV10-3,TRBJ2-7,TGTGCCATCAGTGAAAGTGTGTCCTACGAGCAGTACTTC,CAISESVSYEQYF
NA,TRBD1,TRBV19,TRBJ2-7,TGTGCCAGTAGTACACCGGGACAGGTCGAGCAGTACTTC,CASSTPGQVEQYF
many,TRBD1,TRBV20-1,TRBJ2-5,TGCAGTGCTAGAGCAATCGGGACAGTGACCCAAGAGACCCAGTACTTC,CSARAIGTVTQETQYF
few,NA,TRBV6-5,TRBJ2-2,TGTGCCAGCAGTTACCATGCCTCGACGGAGGACTTCGGGGAGCTGTTTTTT,CASSYHASTEDFGELFF
NA,NA,TRBV12-5,TRBJ2-3,TGTGCTAGTGGTTTGGTTACGGGGGATACGCAGTATTTT,CASGLVTGDTQYF
few,TRBD2,TRBV28,TRBJ2-5,TGTGCCAGCAGTTCCGGGACTAGGGTGGGGACCCAGTACTTC,CASSSGTRVGTQYF
few,TRBD2,TRBV6-5,TRBJ2-3,TGTGCCAGCAGTTACTCGCAGTCTAGCGGGAGGGCGGATACGCAGTATTTT,CASSYSQSSGRADTQYF
NA,TRBD2,TRBV4-1,TRBJ2-1,TGCGCCAGCAGCCAAGAAGAGTTAGCGGGGGCTTACAATGAGCAGTTCTTC,CASSQEELAGAYNEQFF
NA,NA,TRBV4-3,TRBJ2-2,TGCGCCAGCAGCCAAGATACCTCAGGGGTTGGGCGCACCGGGGAGCTGTTTTTT,CASSQDTSGVGRTGELFF
many,NA,TRBV11-2,TRBJ2-7,TGTGCCAGCAGCTTAGAGCCCCGCCTAACTACCTACGAGCAGTACTTC,CASSLEPRLTTYEQYF
many,NA,TRBV14,TRBJ2-7,TGTGCCAGCAGCACTAGCCCCTTCGTCCCGGGTCCGAGCTCCTACGAGCAGTACTTC,CASSTSPFVPGPSSYEQYF
NA,NA,TRBV27,TRBJ2-3,TGTGCCAGCAGTCCGGTTTTCAGCGGAACTACTAGCACAGATACGCAGTATTTT,CASSPVFSGTTSTDTQYF
few,TRBD2,TRBV7-9,TRBJ2-1,TGTGCCAGCAGCTTATTGAGCGGGGGGAACAATGAGCAGTTCTTC,CASSLLSGGNNEQFF
few,NA,TRBV4-3,TRBJ2-1,TGCGCCAGCAGCCCTTCTACGACTCGGGACTACAATGAGCAGTTCTTC,CASSPSTTRDYNEQFF
few,TRBD1,TRBV11-2,TRBJ2-7,TGTGCCAGCAGCTTAGCGACAGGGTATTACGAGCAGTACTTC,CASSLATGYYEQYF
many,NA,TRBV3-1,TRBJ1-1,TGTGCCAGCAGCCAAGCCCTGGCCAGCTGGGGGAACACTGAAGCTTTCTTT,CASSQALASWGNTEAFF
NA,TRBD2,TRBV20-1,TRBJ2-1,TGCAGTGTTGAGCGGGGGCCCTACTACAATGAGCAGTTCTTC,CSVERGPYYNEQFF
NA,NA,TRBV5-5,TRBJ2-7,TGTGCCAGCAGCTTGGGGTTCAACGCCCCTTACGAGCAGTACTTC,CASSLGFNAPYEQYF
few,NA,TRBV28,TRBJ2-1,TGTGCCAGCAGCGGCTTAGCGAGACTCTACAATGAGCAGTTCTTC,CASSGLARLYNEQFF
few,NA,TRBV4-2,TRBJ1-2,TGTGCCAGCAGAAAGGACGGCGGCATCTATGGCTACACCTTC,CASRKDGGIYGYTF